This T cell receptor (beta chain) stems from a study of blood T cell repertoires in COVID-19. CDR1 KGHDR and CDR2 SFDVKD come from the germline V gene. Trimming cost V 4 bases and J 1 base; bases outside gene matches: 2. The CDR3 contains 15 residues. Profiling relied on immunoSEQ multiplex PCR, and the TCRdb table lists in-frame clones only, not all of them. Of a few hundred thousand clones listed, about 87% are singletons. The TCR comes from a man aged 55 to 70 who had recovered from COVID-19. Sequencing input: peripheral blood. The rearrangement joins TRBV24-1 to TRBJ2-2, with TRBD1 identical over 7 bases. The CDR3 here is CATSEHRGNTGELFF. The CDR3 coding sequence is TGTGCCACCAGTGAACACAGGGGGAACACCGGGGAGCTGTTTTTT.